The 23 T cell receptor beta chains below all came from one sample that was sequenced in a study of T cells in Graves' hyperthyroidism and ophthalmopathy (dated by TCRdb to the late 2010s). Library method: multiplex PCR. Sequenced using an Illumina HiSeq 2000. The TCR beta CDR3 regions were amplified from the RNA transcripts. A first-round RT-PCR of the TCR CDR3 used the HTBI primer set with the Qiagen OneStep RT-PCR kit. In-frame beta chains were kept once TCRdb had trimmed the public reads at Q25 with fastp and called clones with MiXCR. All rows with the same CDR3 protein become a single entry with the most common DNA and genes. The table for this sample lists around 500,000 distinct CDR3 sequences; approximately 15% of them were counted only once. The ten largest account for roughly 14% of the sample. The sequenced material came from blood. All receptors come from a woman aged 40 to 50 with Graves' hyperthyroidism.

The chain is built from TRBV7-3 and TRBJ2-1, with a possible D match to TRBD2 (5 bases). The ends were cut back, 1 base at V and 4 bases at J, with 14 bases in the middle. CDR1 and CDR2 from the germline V gene are SGHTA and FQGTGA. The CDR3 runs to 16 residues. In nucleotides, the CDR3 is TGTGCCAGCAGCTTAAAAGTCCGAGGGTCGTACAATGAGCAGTTCTTC. This gives the protein CASSLKVRGSYNEQFF.

This clonotype was observed at least ten times. The J gene is TRBJ2-5, the V gene TRBV5-6; 8 bases match TRBD1. Unmatched junction bases numbered 7, after V lost 2 bases and J lost 4 bases. Germline V gene sequence: CDR1 SGHDT, CDR2 YYEEEE. CDR3 size: 15 residues. The CDR3 coding sequence is TGTGCCAGCAGCTTAGGACAGGGTTTTCGAGAGACCCAGTACTTC. Its translation: CASSLGQGFRETQYF.

This clonotype appeared a few times. This rearrangement joins TRBV5-5 to TRBJ2-6; D gene unclear. Trimming cost V 5 bases and J 4 bases, with 16 bases left between them. This CDR3 is built from 16 residues. From germline, CDR1 is SGHKS and CDR2 YYEKEE (reference sequence). The CDR3 DNA follows: TGTGCCAGCAGGGCTCCCGGTCCTACCGGGGCCAACGTCCTGACTTTC. It yields the protein CASRAPGPTGANVLTF.

This sequence joins TRBV30 and TRBJ1-5; D ambiguous. CDR3 length: 15 residues. Germline CDR1 GTSNPN, CDR2 SVGIG (reference sequence). V shed 1 base and J shed 6 bases, with 16 bases lying between them. The CDR3 DNA reads as TGTGCCTGGAGTGCCGGGCCCAACCCCGCTCAGCCCCAGCATTTT. Translating gives CAWSAGPNPAQPQHF.

This clonotype occurred many times. The chain couples TRBV5-1 to TRBJ1-1; D is uncertain. V lost 7 bases to trimming and J lost 3 bases, with 10 bases between them. Per germline, CDR1 SGHRS and CDR2 YFSETQ. The CDR3 runs 12 residues. CDR3 sequence reads: CASPRRYTEAFF. DNA of the CDR3: TGCGCCAGCCCTAGGCGTTACACTGAAGCTTTCTTT.

The DNA of the CDR3 is TGTGCCAGCAGTGACCCGGGCCCCAAGAACACCGGGGAGCTGTTTTTT. This translates into CASSDPGPKNTGELFF. The chain has TRBV25-1 and TRBJ2-2; D remains unclear. The V and J ends lost 3 bases and 1 base respectively, with 12 bases between them. Germline V CDR1 and CDR2: MGHDK, SYGVNS. This CDR3 has 16 residues. Full variable domain (outside the CDR3, taken from reference TRBV25-1 and TRBJ2-2): EADIYQTPRYLVIGTGKKITLECSQTMGHDKMYWYQQDPGMELHLIHYSYGVNSTEKGDLSSESTVSRIRTEHFPLTLESARPSHTSQYLCASSDPGPKNTGELFFGEGSRLTVL.

The V gene is TRBV20-1, the J gene TRBJ2-2, with D maybe TRBD2 (6 bases). V lost 6 bases to trimming and J lost 4 bases, with 12 bases between them. The CDR3 sequence is 13 residues long. CDR1 DFQATT and CDR2 SNEGSKA come from the germline V gene (reference sequence). The CDR3 nucleotides are TGCAGTGCAAAGGGAGGATCCACCGGGGAGCTGTTTTTT. It translates to CSAKGGSTGELFF.

Concerning this clonotype: Being one base from a much bigger clone, this may be a read error. The V and J genes are TRBV28 and TRBJ2-7; 9 positions match TRBD2. CDR3 length: 16 residues. Germline V lookup: CDR1 MDHEN, CDR2 SYDVKM. The ends lost 6 bases at V and 3 bases at J; junction bases unmatched: 12. The CDR3 reads CASSYGGAGGVYEQYF. The CDR3 DNA sequence: TGTGCCAGCAGCTATGGGGGAGCGGGAGGTGTCTACGAGCAGTACTTC.

This clonotype appeared many times. This sequence joins TRBV11-2 and TRBJ1-1; a weak D match, TRBD1 (6 bases). The CDR3 is 13 residues long. Germline assignment: CDR1 SGHAT and CDR2 FQNNGV. V gave up 5 bases and J gave up 5 bases, with 12 bases separating them. CDR3 nucleotide sequence: TGTGCCAGCAGCCCTACTAGGGGGACTGAAGCTTTCTTT. Residues: CASSPTRGTEAFF.

This clonotype was recorded at least ten times. This chain joins TRBV12-3 or TRBV12-4 and TRBJ1-5; D is ambiguous. The CDR3 is 12 residues long. V gave up 2 bases and J gave up 6 bases, with 5 bases separating them. CDR3 DNA sequence: TGTGCCAGCAGTTTATGGGGTCAGCCCCAGCATTTT. Amino acids: CASSLWGQPQHF.

The sample holds a few counts of this clonotype. V is TRBV3-1 and J is TRBJ2-3, with TRBD2 matching 12 bases. CDR1 and CDR2 (germline): LGHDT, YNNKEL (reference sequence). V lost 0 bases to trimming and J lost 6 bases; unmatched junction nucleotides: 4. The CDR3 covers 16 residues. The CDR3 nucleotides are TGTGCCAGCAGCCAAGAGCTAGCGGGGGGGAGGGATACGCAGTATTTT. This encodes CASSQELAGGRDTQYF.

This clonotype was observed a few times. CDR3 sequence (DNA): TGTGCCAGCAGTCGTCTTGGAACGATGAACACTGAAGCTTTCTTT. It codes for CASSRLGTMNTEAFF. V and J are TRBV6-1 and TRBJ1-1, with D unclear. Germline loops: CDR1 MNHNS, CDR2 SASEGT. The CDR3 is 15 amino acids. Trimming left V 5 bases short and J 0 bases short, with 13 bases between.

In its sample, this clonotype was seen many times. The chain is built from TRBV3-1 and TRBJ1-1, with D tentatively TRBD1 (5 bases). This CDR3 is built from 17 residues. Germline V gene sequence: CDR1 LGHDT, CDR2 YNNKEL (reference sequence). V was pared by 0 bases and J by 3 bases, with 17 bases between. The DNA of the CDR3 is TGTGCCAGCAGCCAAGATCTAAGTAACAAAGGGGACACTGAAGCTTTCTTT. Its translation: CASSQDLSNKGDTEAFF.

This clonotype occurred many times. The chain recombines TRBV11-2 with TRBJ2-7, with 11 bases that match TRBD2. V was pared by 5 bases and J by 1 base, with 7 bases of the junction left unmatched. Germline V gives CDR1 SGHAT, CDR2 FQNNGV. The CDR3 is made up of 16 amino acids. The CDR3 region has the DNA TGTGCCAGCAGCCTTCCGGTAGCGGGAGGGTCCTACGAGCAGTACTTC. This codes for CASSLPVAGGSYEQYF. Using reference TRBV11-2 and TRBJ2-7 for the parts outside the CDR3, the full variable domain is EAGVAQSPRYKIIEKRQSVAFWCNPISGHATLYWYQQILGQGPKLLIQFQNNGVVDDSQLPKDRFSAERLKGVDSTLKIQPAKLEDSAVYLCASSLPVAGGSYEQYFGPGTRLTVT.

The rearrangement uses TRBV6-1 and TRBJ1-5; D ambiguous. V dropped 10 bases and J dropped 9 bases, with 19 bases sitting between them. The CDR3 runs to 13 residues. Per the germline V gene, CDR1 is MNHNS and CDR2 is SASEGT. The CDR3 region is CANSPGRELPQHF. As DNA, the CDR3 is TGTGCCAACAGCCCGGGTCGGGAGCTGCCCCAGCATTTT.

J is TRBJ2-3 and V is TRBV20-1; TRBD1 is a possible D gene (5 bases). V was trimmed by 5 bases and J by 3 bases, leaving 21 bases between them. This CDR3 contains 16 residues. The germline V gene encodes CDR1 DFQATT and CDR2 SNEGSKA (reference sequence). The CDR3 bases are TGCAGTGCTCAGGGCCTAGTGGATGGTGGAACAGATACGCAGTATTTT. Translated: CSAQGLVDGGTDTQYF.

This clonotype has just a few counts. The rearrangement uses TRBV4-1 and TRBJ1-1; 11 bases map to TRBD1. V gave up 5 bases and J gave up 3 bases; unmatched junction bases: 5. CDR1 and CDR2 (germline): MGHRA, YSYEKL. The CDR3 consists of 15 residues. The chain's CDR3 is CASSDRDRGDTEAFF. The CDR3 coding sequence is TGCGCCAGCAGCGACCGGGACAGGGGGGACACTGAAGCTTTCTTT.

The V call is TRBV3-1, the J call TRBJ2-1, with 12 nucleotides matching TRBD2. V lost 4 bases to trimming and J lost 5 bases; unmatched junction nucleotides: 9. There are 17 residues in the CDR3. The germline gives CDR1 LGHDT, CDR2 YNNKEL (reference sequence). The CDR3 sequence: CASSPAPGLAGNNEQFF. The CDR3 region has the DNA TGTGCCAGCAGCCCTGCCCCTGGACTAGCGGGAAACAATGAGCAGTTCTTC.

V and J are TRBV25-1 and TRBJ2-5, with D hard to call. The CDR3 is 12 residues long. The germline V gene encodes CDR1 MGHDK and CDR2 SYGVNS. V lost 8 bases, J lost 2 bases, and 9 bases lay in between. CDR3 sequence: CASGPTQETQYF. CDR3 DNA sequence: TGTGCCAGCGGGCCCACACAAGAGACCCAGTACTTC.

This rearrangement joins TRBV24-1 to TRBJ2-1, with 7 nucleotides matching TRBD2. CDR3 size: 17 residues. After removal of 5 bases from V and 0 bases from J, the junction contained 9 bases not matched to a gene. Germline-derived CDR1 and CDR2 are KGHDR and SFDVKD. CDR3 nucleotides: TGTGCCACCAGTGGTGTCCCCGGGACTACCTCCTACAATGAGCAGTTCTTC. As protein: CATSGVPGTTSYNEQFF.

In this sample, this clonotype turned up many times. The rearrangement links TRBV6-1 to TRBJ2-1; 7 bases are shared with TRBD2. This CDR3 has 13 residues. Unmatched junction bases numbered 3, after V lost 1 base and J lost 9 bases. CDR1 and CDR2 (germline): MNHNS, SASEGT. This chain's CDR3 is CASSEGWGGEQFF. CDR3 DNA sequence: TGTGCCAGCAGTGAAGGGTGGGGGGGTGAGCAGTTCTTC.

The chain employs TRBV5-1 and TRBJ1-4; D uncertain. Germline V gene data show CDR1 as SGHRS and CDR2 as YFSETQ. This CDR3 has 15 amino acids. Trimming removed 0 bases from V and 7 bases from J, with 13 bases in between. CDR3 bases: TGCGCCAGCAGCTTGGGAAGGGTCAAAGGTGAAAAACTGTTTTTT. It yields the protein CASSLGRVKGEKLFF.

This clonotype was counted between two and nine times. The CDR3 bases are TGCAGCGTTGACGCTGACATCTCTGGAAACACCATATATTTT. This sequence encodes CSVDADISGNTIYF. This rearrangement joins TRBV29-1 to TRBJ1-3; no clear D. V was trimmed by 3 bases and J by 0 bases, leaving 9 bases between them. CDR1 is SQVTM and CDR2 is ANQGSEA in the germline V gene. The CDR3 is 14 amino acids.